Below are 17 T cell receptor beta chains sequenced from a single sample in a study of identical twins. TCRdb processed the 5' RACE reads anew with MiXCR; each CDR3 protein has one entry. The sample carries roughly 260,000 distinct CDR3 sequences, 7.5% recorded once. The same sample was also studied in work on yellow fever vaccine responses in identical twins.

Material for sequencing was CD8+ T cells sorted from blood. These receptors were taken from a woman aged 18-30 years in good health.

The rearrangement uses TRBV7-6 and TRBJ1-1; D unresolved. V shed 4 bases and J shed 1 base, with 10 bases lying between them. The CDR3 sequence is 14 residues long. Germline V CDR1 and CDR2: SGHVS, FNYEAQ. The CDR3 region is CASSYGPENTEAFF. CDR3 coding DNA: TGTGCCAGCAGCTACGGGCCAGAGAACACTGAAGCTTTCTTT.

The V gene is TRBV25-1, the J gene TRBJ2-5, with D perhaps matching TRBD2 (6 bases). The CDR3 loop spans 12 amino acids. V lost 4 bases and J 4 bases, leaving 7 bases between the germline ends. CDR1 is MGHDK, CDR2 SYGVNS, per germline. The CDR3, as DNA: TGTGCCAGCAGTGCGGGAGTAGAGACCCAGTACTTC. It codes for CASSAGVETQYF.

This clonotype was seen ten or more times. The genes are TRBV14 and TRBJ2-3, with D possibly TRBD1 on 6 matching bases. V dropped 0 bases and J dropped 2 bases, with 15 bases sitting between them. This CDR3 is 17 amino acids long. Germline V gene data show CDR1 as SGHDN and CDR2 as FVKESK. DNA of the CDR3: TGTGCCAGCAGCCAAGAAGCGACAGGACCTTTCACAGATACGCAGTATTTT. Translated: CASSQEATGPFTDTQYF. The whole variable domain, filled in from reference TRBV14 and TRBJ2-3, reads EAGVTQFPSHSVIEKGQTVTLRCDPISGHDNLYWYRRVMGKEIKFLLHFVKESKQDESGMPNNRFLAERTGGTYSTLKVQPAELEDSGVYFCASSQEATGPFTDTQYFGPGTRLTVL.

The rearrangement links TRBV2 to TRBJ2-7; TRBD2 might be the D (6 bases). Germline values: CDR1 SNHLY, CDR2 FYNNEI. The CDR3 covers 14 residues. V lost 3 bases to trimming and J lost 4 bases, with 13 bases between them. The CDR3: CASSEWGVVYEQYF. CDR3 DNA sequence: TGTGCCAGCAGTGAGTGGGGGGTAGTATACGAGCAGTACTTC.

The sample holds a few counts of this clonotype. The chain uses TRBV7-7 and TRBJ2-5; TRBD2 agrees at 9 bases. The CDR3 has 16 amino acids. Germline CDR1 reads SSHAT; CDR2 reads FNYEAQ (reference sequence). The trim removed 8 bases at V and 4 bases at J, leaving 14 bases unmatched. The CDR3 region is CASAEGSGGWGETQYF. CDR3 DNA sequence: TGTGCCAGCGCCGAGGGTAGCGGGGGCTGGGGAGAGACCCAGTACTTC.

This sequence joins TRBV7-9 and TRBJ2-5, with 10 bases aligning to TRBD1. CDR3 length: 16 residues. V trimming: 4 bases; J trimming: 1 base; junction bases outside the gene matches: 6. Germline V gene lookup returns CDR1 SEHNR and CDR2 FQNEAQ (reference sequence). The CDR3 reads CASSSSDRGTQETQYF. The CDR3, as DNA: TGTGCCAGCAGCTCTTCGGACAGGGGGACCCAAGAGACCCAGTACTTC. The full variable domain, in which reference TRBV7-9 and TRBJ2-5 provide the parts outside the CDR3, is DTGVSQNPRHKITKRGQNVTFRCDPISEHNRLYWYRQTLGQGPEFLTYFQNEAQLEKSRLLSDRFSAERPKGSFSTLEIQRTEQGDSAMYLCASSSSDRGTQETQYFGPGTRLLVL.

V and J are TRBV20-1 and TRBJ2-7; D is tentatively TRBD1 or TRBD2 (6 bases each). Deletions cut 4 bases from V and 6 bases from J, with 19 bases between. CDR1 and CDR2 (germline): DFQATT, SNEGSKA (reference sequence). The CDR3 loop spans 14 amino acids. This CDR3 reads CSANPMAGEVEQYF. The CDR3 DNA follows: TGCAGTGCTAATCCCATGGCAGGGGAGGTCGAGCAGTACTTC.

In its sample, this clonotype was seen a few times. The chain employs TRBV4-1 and TRBJ1-5, with a tentative D call TRBD1 (5 bases). CDR3 size: 14 residues. Trimming left V 0 bases short and J 5 bases short, with 8 bases between. CDR1 MGHRA and CDR2 YSYEKL come from the germline V gene. In nucleotides, the CDR3 is TGCGCCAGCAGCCAAGATGTCAGGGATCAGCCCCAGCATTTT. Encoded protein: CASSQDVRDQPQHF.

The chain couples TRBV7-6 to TRBJ2-3; D unclear. Germline CDR1 SGHVS, CDR2 FNYEAQ. Trimming stripped 8 bases from V and 3 bases from J, with 15 bases between. This CDR3 is 14 amino acids long. The chain's CDR3 is CASGLSHGTDTQYF. The CDR3 DNA is TGTGCCAGCGGCCTCAGCCATGGTACAGATACGCAGTATTTT.

The chain carries TRBV7-8 and TRBJ2-5; 7 bases match TRBD2. Trimming cost V 1 base and J 6 bases; bases outside gene matches: 5. Germline CDR1 and CDR2: SGHVS and FQNEAQ. The CDR3 extends over 14 amino acids. This chain's CDR3 is CASSLGAGRQTQYF. In DNA, the CDR3 is TGTGCCAGCAGCTTAGGCGCCGGGAGGCAGACCCAGTACTTC.

This clonotype has more than one count but fewer than ten. V is TRBV28 and J is TRBJ2-5; 7 positions match TRBD1. There are 15 residues in the CDR3. CDR1 MDHEN and CDR2 SYDVKM come from the germline V gene. With 6 bases clipped from V and 3 bases from J, the junction kept 10 bases outside the gene matches. CDR3 protein: CASSPLGTEKETQYF. CDR3 sequence (DNA): TGTGCCAGCAGCCCCCTCGGGACAGAGAAAGAGACCCAGTACTTC. Variable domain in full (rest from reference TRBV28 and TRBJ2-5): DVKVTQSSRYLVKRTGEKVFLECVQDMDHENMFWYRQDPGLGLRLIYFSYDVKMKEKGDIPEGYSVSREKKERFSLILESASTNQTSMYLCASSPLGTEKETQYFGPGTRLLVL.

Ten or more counts support this clonotype. The chain recombines TRBV5-1 with TRBJ1-2; no reliable D call. The V gene's germline CDR1 is SGHRS and CDR2 YFSETQ. V was shortened by 0 bases and J by 4 bases, with 10 bases between the two germline ends. CDR3 length: 14 amino acids. DNA for the CDR3: TGCGCCAGCAGCTTGGACGGCAGCGCCTATGGCTACACCTTC. Encoded protein: CASSLDGSAYGYTF.

The CDR3 nucleotides are TGTGCCAGCAGTGAGGGGGTCACGAACACTGAAGCTTTCTTT. Protein sequence: CASSEGVTNTEAFF. The chain links TRBV25-1 to TRBJ1-1; possible D gene TRBD1, 5 bases. V lost 3 bases, J lost 1 base, and 9 bases lay in between. The CDR3 has 14 amino acids. Germline V gene data show CDR1 as MGHDK and CDR2 as SYGVNS.

This clonotype was picked up many times. V is TRBV4-1 and J is TRBJ1-5; perhaps TRBD1 as D (5 bases). This CDR3 has 15 amino acids. The ends were cut back, 1 base at V and 5 bases at J, with 12 bases in the middle. Germline CDR1 is MGHRA and CDR2 is YSYEKL. In nucleotides, the CDR3 is TGCGCCAGCAGCCAAGCCCCAGGACAACATCAGCCCCAGCATTTT. Its translation is CASSQAPGQHQPQHF.

The sample holds a few counts of this clonotype. The J gene is TRBJ1-2, the V gene TRBV4-1; a weak D match, TRBD1 (5 bases). From germline, CDR1 is MGHRA and CDR2 YSYEKL. The CDR3 is 14 residues long. The V end lost 0 bases, the J end lost 8 bases, and 13 bases lay between the germline ends. The CDR3 DNA is TGCGCCAGCAGCCAAGATGCGGGGAGGGACGGCTACACCTTC. Translating gives CASSQDAGRDGYTF.

At least ten counts were recorded for this clonotype. The chain employs TRBV27 and TRBJ1-1; a weak D match, TRBD1 (5 bases). The CDR3 loop spans 16 amino acids. Germline assignment: CDR1 MNHEY and CDR2 SMNVEV (reference sequence). Between the trimmed V and J ends, which lost 3 bases and 4 bases, there was a span of 18 bases. This CDR3 reads CASSFRRGAFATEAFF. In DNA form, the CDR3 reads TGTGCCAGCAGTTTTCGGAGAGGGGCTTTTGCCACTGAAGCTTTCTTT.

The rearrangement uses TRBV6-2 or TRBV6-3 and TRBJ2-7; tentatively, D is TRBD1 or TRBD2 (5 bases each). The length of the CDR3 is 14 residues. Trimming removed 7 bases at V and 3 bases at J, with 16 bases between. The germline V gene encodes CDR1 MNHEY and CDR2 SVGEGT. The CDR3 is CASTPRGKIYEQYF. CDR3 bases: TGTGCCAGCACCCCACGGGGCAAAATCTACGAGCAGTACTTC.